The 3 T cell receptor beta chains given below trace back to one sample, sequenced in a study of blood T cell repertoires in COVID-19. Using immunoSEQ multiplex PCR, the repertoire was profiled, and TCRdb retains in-frame clones only, with some absent. The sample records 130,000 to 150,000 clones, over 70% being singletons. The material sequenced was peripheral blood. The receptors shown here come from a woman in her fifties or sixties with acute or convalescent COVID-19.

In this sample, this clone turned up once. V gene TRBV19 combines with J gene TRBJ1-2; 12 nucleotides match TRBD1. Germline CDR1 and CDR2: LNHDA and SQIVND (reference sequence). With V trimmed by 7 bases and J by 6 bases, 12 bases remained unmatched. This CDR3 has 16 residues. Here the CDR3 DNA reads TGTGCCAGTAAGACTCCGGGACAGGGGGCATTGCATGGCTACACCTTC. Protein product: CASKTPGQGALHGYTF.

The J gene is TRBJ2-7, the V gene TRBV18, with 9 bases lining up with TRBD2. The trim removed 5 bases at V and 0 bases at J, leaving 5 bases unmatched. The CDR3 covers 15 residues. From germline, CDR1 is KGHSH and CDR2 LQKENI. The DNA of the CDR3 is TGTGCCAGCTCAGAGACTAGCGGTAGCTCCTACGAGCAGTACTTC. Translated, it gives CASSETSGSSYEQYF.

This clone was counted a few times. This chain connects TRBV30 to TRBJ1-6; D gene uncertain. V was cut by 0 bases and J by 0 bases, with 15 bases left in between. The CDR3 consists of 18 residues. CDR1 is GTSNPN and CDR2 is SVGIG in the germline V gene (reference sequence). The CDR3 protein is CAWSVEWRVSSYNSPLHF. CDR3 DNA: TGTGCCTGGAGTGTAGAATGGAGGGTCAGCTCCTATAATTCACCCCTCCACTTT.